This TCR beta chain stems from a study of T cells after yellow fever vaccination. Study-wide findings and caveats: Few clonotypes appeared in both CD4 and CD8 compartments.

5'RACE template switching generated TCR cDNA, adding a universal primer site and UMIs. TCRdb analysed the 5' RACE reads with MiXCR anew, one entry per CDR3 protein. The sample yields 300,000 to 400,000 distinct CDR3 sequences, around 6.4% seen once. At least ten counts were recorded for this clonotype. As yet, its antigen is unknown. The CDR3 is made up of 15 amino acids. The germline V gene encodes CDR1 SNHLY and CDR2 FYNNEI. With 6 bases clipped from V and 1 base from J, the junction kept 6 bases outside the gene matches. The input for sequencing was PBMCs, taken 5 days after the yellow fever booster vaccination. The chain has TRBV2 and TRBJ2-3; the match to TRBD1 covers 8 bases. The TCR comes from a man aged 25 to 40 who received the YFV17D yellow fever vaccine. This CDR3 is CASSPQGAGTDTQYF. DNA for the CDR3: TGTGCCAGCAGCCCCCAGGGGGCCGGCACAGATACGCAGTATTTT. The complete variable domain, with remaining parts taken from reference TRBV2 and TRBJ2-3, reads EPEVTQTPSHQVTQMGQEVILRCVPISNHLYFYWYRQILGQKVEFLVSFYNNEISEKSEIFDDQFSVERPDGSNFTLKIRSTKLEDSAMYFCASSPQGAGTDTQYFGPGTRLTVL.